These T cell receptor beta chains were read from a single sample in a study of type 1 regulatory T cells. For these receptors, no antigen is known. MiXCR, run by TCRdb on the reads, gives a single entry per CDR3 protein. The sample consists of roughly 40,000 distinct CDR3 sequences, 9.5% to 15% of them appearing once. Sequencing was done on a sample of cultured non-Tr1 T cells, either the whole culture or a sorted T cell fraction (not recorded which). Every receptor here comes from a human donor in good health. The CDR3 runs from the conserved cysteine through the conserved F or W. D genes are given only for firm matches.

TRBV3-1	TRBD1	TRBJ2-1	CASSQDGTARYNEQFF
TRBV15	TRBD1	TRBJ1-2	CATSRGGQGANYGYTF
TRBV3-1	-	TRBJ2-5	CASSRAVLPPYQETQYF
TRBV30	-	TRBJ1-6	CAWKVSKIAEIARGSPLHF
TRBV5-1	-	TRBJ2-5	CASSLMETNLGTQYF
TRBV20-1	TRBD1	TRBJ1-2	CSADTGQGASYGYTF
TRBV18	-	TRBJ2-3	CASSSLRVDTQYF
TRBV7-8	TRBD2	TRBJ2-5	CASSLTRGGGETQYF
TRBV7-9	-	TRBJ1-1	CASTKDTEAFF
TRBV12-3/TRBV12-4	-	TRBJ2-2	CASSPKGERWRGNTGELFF
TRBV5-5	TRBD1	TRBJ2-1	CASSPLHRDRVVGNEQFF
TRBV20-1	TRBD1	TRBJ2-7	CSAREGTGVSYEQYF
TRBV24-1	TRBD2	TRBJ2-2	CATSDLSPGLAGTGELFF
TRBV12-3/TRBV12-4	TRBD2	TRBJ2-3	CASSWAPRTSGTDTQYF
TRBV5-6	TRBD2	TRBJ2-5	CASSSLAVQETQYF
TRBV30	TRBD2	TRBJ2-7	CAWKRDNYEQYF
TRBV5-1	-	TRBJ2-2	CASSPGLIANTGELFF
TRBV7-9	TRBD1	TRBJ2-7	CASSDGQGKNEQYF
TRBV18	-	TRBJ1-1	CASSPDMNTEAFF
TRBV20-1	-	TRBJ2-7	CSAEGREGSYEQYF
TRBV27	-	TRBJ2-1	CASSFSSADNEQFF
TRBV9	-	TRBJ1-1	CASSPWTATEAFF
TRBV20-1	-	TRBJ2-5	CSAARDTFWTQYF
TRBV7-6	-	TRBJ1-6	CASSLSWESPLHF
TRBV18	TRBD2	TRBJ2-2	CASSPKTSGYTNTGELFF
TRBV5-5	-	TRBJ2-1	CASSLPGSYNEQFF
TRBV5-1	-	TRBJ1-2	CASSLVWAPGQANYGYTF
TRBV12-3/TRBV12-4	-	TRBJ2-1	CASSPPHSYNEQFF
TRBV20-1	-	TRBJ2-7	CSASGVTYEQYF
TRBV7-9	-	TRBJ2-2	CASSFLAVELFF
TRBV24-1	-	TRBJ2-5	CATSPSTGTFGETQYF
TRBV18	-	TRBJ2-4	CASSPGQDEYF
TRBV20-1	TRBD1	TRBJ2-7	CSARRNTGGSYEQYF
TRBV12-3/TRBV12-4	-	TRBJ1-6	CASSFAGSPLHF
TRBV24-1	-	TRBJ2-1	CATSDRYNEQFF
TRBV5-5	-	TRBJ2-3	CASSWGTLGTDTQYF
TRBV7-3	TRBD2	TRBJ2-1	CASSSGLAGVNEQFF
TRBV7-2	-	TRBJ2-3	CASTRQSTDTQYF
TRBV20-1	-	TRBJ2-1	CSAGTNEQFF
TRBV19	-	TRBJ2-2	CASSIGPMEGELFF
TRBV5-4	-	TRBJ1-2	CASINQGTHGYTF
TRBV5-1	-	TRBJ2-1	CASRGGPYNEQFF
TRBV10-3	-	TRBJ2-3	CAISEAGEVSTDTQYF
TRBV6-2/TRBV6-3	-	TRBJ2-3	CASSYPPAVFTDTQYF
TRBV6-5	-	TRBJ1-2	CASTRGGVVDYGYTF
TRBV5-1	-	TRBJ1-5	CASSSRPGGNQPQHF
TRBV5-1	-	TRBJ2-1	CASSQGTRDYNEQFF
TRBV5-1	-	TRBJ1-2	CASTGSTGGNYGYTF
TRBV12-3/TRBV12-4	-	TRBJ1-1	CASSLEGGHTEAFF